This T cell receptor beta chain was recorded in a study of patients and donors after allogeneic stem cell transplantation. TCRdb reprocessed the RT-PCR reads via MiXCR and lists one record per CDR3 protein. The table records over 400,000 distinct CDR3 sequences, 16% of them present only once. The V gene's germline CDR1 is MNHEY and CDR2 SVGEGT. This CDR3 is 11 amino acids long. Trimming pared 6 bases from V and 7 bases from J, leaving 10 bases between. Sequences were obtained from blood, either unsorted or a sorted T cell fraction (not recorded which). V and J are TRBV6-2 or TRBV6-3 and TRBJ2-7; no clear D gene. This clonotype originated in a human donor who was either an allogeneic HSCT recipient or a stem cell or donor lymphocyte infusion donor (not recorded which). It is not recorded whose cells these are; they may come from a transplant donor. CDR3 protein: CASRHLREQYF. The CDR3 DNA reads as TGTGCCAGCAGACACCTGAGGGAGCAGTACTTC.